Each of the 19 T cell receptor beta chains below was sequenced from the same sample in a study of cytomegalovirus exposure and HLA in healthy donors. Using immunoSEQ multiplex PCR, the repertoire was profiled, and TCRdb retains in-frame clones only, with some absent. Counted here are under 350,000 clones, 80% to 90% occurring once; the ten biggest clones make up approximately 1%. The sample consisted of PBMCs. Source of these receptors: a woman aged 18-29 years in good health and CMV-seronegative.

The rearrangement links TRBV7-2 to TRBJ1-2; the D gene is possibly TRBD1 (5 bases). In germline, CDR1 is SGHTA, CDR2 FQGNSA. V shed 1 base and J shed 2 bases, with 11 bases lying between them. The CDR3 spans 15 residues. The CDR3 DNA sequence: TGTGCCAGCAGCTTAGAGGGCAACAGGAACTATGGCTACACCTTC. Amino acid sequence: CASSLEGNRNYGYTF. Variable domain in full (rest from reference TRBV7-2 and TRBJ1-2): GAGVSQSPSNKVTEKGKDVELRCDPISGHTALYWYRQSLGQGLEFLIYFQGNSAPDKSGLPSDRFSAERTGGSVSTLTIQRTQQEDSAVYLCASSLEGNRNYGYTFGSGTRLTVV.

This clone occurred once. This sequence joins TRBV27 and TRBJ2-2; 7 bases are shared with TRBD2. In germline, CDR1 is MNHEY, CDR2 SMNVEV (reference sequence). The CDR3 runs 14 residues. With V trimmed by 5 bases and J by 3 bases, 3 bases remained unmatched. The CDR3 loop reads CASSVGLHTGELFF. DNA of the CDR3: TGTGCCAGCAGTGTGGGACTACACACCGGGGAGCTGTTTTTT.

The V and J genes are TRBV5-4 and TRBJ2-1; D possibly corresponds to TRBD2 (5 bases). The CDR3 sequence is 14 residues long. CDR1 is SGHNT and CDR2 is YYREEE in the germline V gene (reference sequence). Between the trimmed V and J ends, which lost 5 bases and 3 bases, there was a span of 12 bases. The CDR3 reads CASRTMSDYNEQFF. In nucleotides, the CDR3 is TGTGCCAGCAGGACTATGTCGGACTACAATGAGCAGTTCTTC.

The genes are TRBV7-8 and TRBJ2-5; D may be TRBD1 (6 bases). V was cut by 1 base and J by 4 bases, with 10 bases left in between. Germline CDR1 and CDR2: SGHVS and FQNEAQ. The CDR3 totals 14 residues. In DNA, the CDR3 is TGTGCCAGCAGCTTAGTACAGGGTGGAGAGACCCAGTACTTC. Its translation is CASSLVQGGETQYF. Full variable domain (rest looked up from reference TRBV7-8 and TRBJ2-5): GAGVSQSPRYKVAKRGQDVALRCDPISGHVSLFWYQQALGQGPEFLTYFQNEAQLDKSGLPSDRFFAERPEGSVSTLKIQRTQQEDSAVYLCASSLVQGGETQYFGPGTRLLVL.

The CDR3: CASSSGQELGSPNGYTF. The CDR3 bases are TGCGCCAGCAGCTCCGGACAGGAGCTAGGGTCCCCGAATGGCTACACCTTC. The gene calls are TRBV5-1 and TRBJ1-2, with TRBD1 matching 7 bases. CDR1 is SGHRS, CDR2 YFSETQ, per germline. With 3 bases clipped from V and 6 bases from J, the junction kept 17 bases outside the gene matches. The CDR3 loop spans 17 amino acids.

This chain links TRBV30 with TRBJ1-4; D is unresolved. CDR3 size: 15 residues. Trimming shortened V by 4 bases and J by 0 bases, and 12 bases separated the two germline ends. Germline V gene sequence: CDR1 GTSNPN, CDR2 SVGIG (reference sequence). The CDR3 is CAWNEPFATNEKLFF. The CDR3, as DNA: TGTGCCTGGAACGAGCCTTTTGCAACTAATGAAAAACTGTTTTTT.

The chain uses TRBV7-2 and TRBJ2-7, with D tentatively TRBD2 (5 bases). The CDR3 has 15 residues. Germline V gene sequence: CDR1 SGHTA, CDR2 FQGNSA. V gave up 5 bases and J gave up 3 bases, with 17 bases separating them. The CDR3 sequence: CASSPERQTFYEQYF. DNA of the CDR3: TGTGCCAGCAGCCCCGAGCGGCAGACTTTCTACGAGCAGTACTTC.

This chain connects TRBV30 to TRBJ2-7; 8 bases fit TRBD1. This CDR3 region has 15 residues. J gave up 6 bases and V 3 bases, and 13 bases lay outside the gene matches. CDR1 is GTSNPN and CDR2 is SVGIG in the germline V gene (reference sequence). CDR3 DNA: TGTGCCTGGAGGACCGGTCAGGGGGCTCTATCCGAGCAGTACTTC. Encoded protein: CAWRTGQGALSEQYF.

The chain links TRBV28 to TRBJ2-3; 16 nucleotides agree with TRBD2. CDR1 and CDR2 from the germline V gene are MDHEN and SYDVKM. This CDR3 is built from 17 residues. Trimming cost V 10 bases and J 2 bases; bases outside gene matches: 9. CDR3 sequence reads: CATEGTSGGASTDTQYF. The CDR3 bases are TGTGCCACCGAGGGGACTAGCGGGGGGGCCTCCACAGATACGCAGTATTTT.

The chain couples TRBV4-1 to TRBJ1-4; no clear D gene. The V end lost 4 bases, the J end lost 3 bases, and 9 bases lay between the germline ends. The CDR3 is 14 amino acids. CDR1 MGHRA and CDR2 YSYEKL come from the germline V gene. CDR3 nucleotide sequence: TGCGCCAGCAGCCTGGGAGTAGCTAATGAAAAACTGTTTTTT. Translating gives CASSLGVANEKLFF.

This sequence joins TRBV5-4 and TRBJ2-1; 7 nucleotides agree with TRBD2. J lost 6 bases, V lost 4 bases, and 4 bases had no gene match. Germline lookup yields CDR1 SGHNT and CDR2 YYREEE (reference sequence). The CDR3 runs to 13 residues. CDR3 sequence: CASSPGLLNEQFF. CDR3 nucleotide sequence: TGTGCCAGCAGCCCGGGACTACTCAATGAGCAGTTCTTC. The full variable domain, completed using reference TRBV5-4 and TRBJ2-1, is ETGVTQSPTHLIKTRGQQVTLRCSSQSGHNTVSWYQQALGQGPQFIFQYYREEENGRGNFPPRFSGLQFPNYSSELNVNALELDDSALYLCASSPGLLNEQFFGPGTRLTVL.

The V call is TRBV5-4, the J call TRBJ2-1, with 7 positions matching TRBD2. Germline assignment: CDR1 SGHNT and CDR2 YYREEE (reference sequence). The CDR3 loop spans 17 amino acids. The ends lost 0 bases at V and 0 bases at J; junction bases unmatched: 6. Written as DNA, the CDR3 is TGTGCCAGCAGCTTGGAGGCTAGCGGCAGCTCCTACAATGAGCAGTTCTTC. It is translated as CASSLEASGSSYNEQFF.

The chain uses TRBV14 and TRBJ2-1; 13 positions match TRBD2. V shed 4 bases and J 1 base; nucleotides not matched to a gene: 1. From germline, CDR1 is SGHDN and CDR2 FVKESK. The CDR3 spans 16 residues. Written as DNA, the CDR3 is TGTGCCAGCAGCCGGACTAGCGGGAGTTCCTACAATGAGCAGTTCTTC. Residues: CASSRTSGSSYNEQFF.

The CDR3 spells CASSYLDSLNTEAFF. Here the CDR3 DNA reads TGTGCCAGCAGTTACTTGGACAGTTTGAACACTGAAGCTTTCTTT. The V call is TRBV6-5, the J call TRBJ1-1; D may be TRBD1 (6 bases). CDR1 and CDR2 (germline): MNHEY, SVGAGI. With 1 base removed from V and 0 bases from J, the gap between germline ends came to 9 bases. This CDR3 spans 15 amino acids.

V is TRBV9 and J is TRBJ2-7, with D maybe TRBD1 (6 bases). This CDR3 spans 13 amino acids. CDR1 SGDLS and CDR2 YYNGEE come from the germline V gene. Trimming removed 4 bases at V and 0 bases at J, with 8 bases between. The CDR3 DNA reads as TGTGCCAGCAGCCCGGACAGCTCCTACGAGCAGTACTTC. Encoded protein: CASSPDSSYEQYF.

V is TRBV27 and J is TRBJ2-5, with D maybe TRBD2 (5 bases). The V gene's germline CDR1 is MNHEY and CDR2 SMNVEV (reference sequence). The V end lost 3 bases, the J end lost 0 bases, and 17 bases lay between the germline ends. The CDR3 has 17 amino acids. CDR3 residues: CASSFHIDSGYQETQYF. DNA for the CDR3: TGTGCCAGCAGTTTTCACATCGATTCGGGGTACCAAGAGACCCAGTACTTC.

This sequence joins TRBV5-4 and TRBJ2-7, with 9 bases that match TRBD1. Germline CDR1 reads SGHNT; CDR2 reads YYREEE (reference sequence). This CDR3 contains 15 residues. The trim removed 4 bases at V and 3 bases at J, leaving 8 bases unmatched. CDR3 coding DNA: TGTGCCAGCAGCCCAAGGACAGGGGACTTCTACGAGCAGTACTTC. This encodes CASSPRTGDFYEQYF.

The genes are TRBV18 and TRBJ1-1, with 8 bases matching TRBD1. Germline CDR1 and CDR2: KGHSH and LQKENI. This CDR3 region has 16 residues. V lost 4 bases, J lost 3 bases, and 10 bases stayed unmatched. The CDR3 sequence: CASSLTIGQGDTEAFF. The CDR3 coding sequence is TGTGCCAGCTCACTTACGATCGGACAGGGCGACACTGAAGCTTTCTTT.

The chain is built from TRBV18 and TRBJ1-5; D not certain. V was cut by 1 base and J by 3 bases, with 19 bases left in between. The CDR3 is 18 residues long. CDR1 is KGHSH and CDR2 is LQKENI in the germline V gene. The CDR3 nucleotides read TGTGCCAGCTCACCACGGTCCAAGGCCCTGAGGTCCAATCAGCCCCAGCATTTT. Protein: CASSPRSKALRSNQPQHF.